Sequencing of this TCR beta chain was carried out in a study of liver allograft versus peripheral blood T cells. Looking at the study overall: A comparison was made between T cell receptor repertoires in transplanted livers and those in recipients' peripheral blood.

V dropped 3 bases and J dropped 1; count of bases not matched to a gene: 12. Germline V gene sequence: CDR1 MNHNS, CDR2 SASEGT. This CDR3 has 18 residues. Judged by abundance, this clonotype is medium-sized. TCRdb recomputed calls from the reads with MiXCR, one row per CDR3 protein. The repertoire has over 5,000 distinct CDR3 sequences, 15% to 20% of them found once; the top ten carry roughly 7.1%. J is TRBJ2-7 and V is TRBV6-1, with 10 bases lining up with TRBD2. The sequence was collected from a human patient who had a liver transplant. Among the T cells, some may be from the graft donor. The CDR3 nucleotides are TGTGCCAGCAGTGATGCCCTAGCGGGGGCCTTGACTTCCTACGAGCAGTACTTC. Protein sequence: CASSDALAGALTSYEQYF.